This T cell receptor (beta chain) is from a study of T-cell memory formation after mild COVID-19. CDR3 length equals 17 residues. Looked up from germline, CDR1 is LGHNA and CDR2 is YSLEER. Trimming took 0 bases from V and 0 from J, leaving 9 bases between them. TCRdb analysed the 5' RACE reads with MiXCR anew, one entry per CDR3 protein. This table has about 170,000 distinct CDR3 sequences, approximately 12% appearing once. The V gene is TRBV4-3, the J gene TRBJ2-6; D gene unclear. The clonotype was recovered from a man younger than 35 who had mild COVID-19 (a few samples of this study predate the infection). Cell type and time point are not known. Sequencing used PBMCs or a T cell subset sorted from them (not recorded which). DNA for the CDR3: TGCGCCAGCAGCCAAGATTGGATCCTCTCTGGGGCCAACGTCCTGACTTTC. It translates to CASSQDWILSGANVLTF.